The 5 T cell receptor beta chains reported below all come from one sample, sequenced in a study of shared clonotypes between healthy human individuals. The table came from immunoSEQ multiplex PCR; TCRdb's copy has only in-frame clones and leaves some out. The sample includes millions of clones, just over 90% of them seen just once. Sequencing was performed on naive CD4+ T cells sorted from blood. Subset reported: CD45RA+ positively selected. The receptors originated from a man between 18 and 35 years old in good health.

On this clone: At the DNA level, this CDR3 is encoded by other sequences in the same sample as well. The chain combines TRBV18 with TRBJ2-5; D unclear. Trimming shortened V by 6 bases and J by 3 bases, and 11 bases separated the two germline ends. CDR1 is KGHSH and CDR2 is LQKENI in the germline V gene. The CDR3 runs to 13 residues. CDR3 DNA: TGTGCCAGCTCCCCCGGTCTCGAAGAGACCCAGTACTTC. It translates to CASSPGLEETQYF.

V usage is TRBV6-1 and J usage is TRBJ1-3; the D is unclear. The length of the CDR3 is 16 residues. CDR1 is MNHNS, CDR2 SASEGT, per germline. V lost 0 bases and J 3 bases, leaving 12 bases between the germline ends. This chain's CDR3 is CASSEAPVYLGNTIYF. CDR3 DNA: TGTGCCAGCAGTGAAGCGCCTGTGTACCTTGGAAACACCATATATTTT.

This clone was observed a few times. The chain couples TRBV11-2 to TRBJ2-7; D unclear. Trimming removed 1 base at V and 6 bases at J, with 7 bases between. CDR1 and CDR2 (germline): SGHAT, FQNNGV. The CDR3 is 12 amino acids. CDR3 loop: CASSLAGAEQYF. In nucleotides, the CDR3 is TGTGCCAGCAGCTTAGCAGGAGCCGAGCAGTACTTC. Full variable domain (rest looked up from reference TRBV11-2 and TRBJ2-7): EAGVAQSPRYKIIEKRQSVAFWCNPISGHATLYWYQQILGQGPKLLIQFQNNGVVDDSQLPKDRFSAERLKGVDSTLKIQPAKLEDSAVYLCASSLAGAEQYFGPGTRLTVT.

V gene TRBV11-3 combines with J gene TRBJ2-1, with D perhaps matching TRBD1 or TRBD2 (5 bases each). The CDR3 has 15 residues. Trimming removed 5 bases from V and 0 bases from J, with 11 bases in between. Germline V gene lookup returns CDR1 SGHNT and CDR2 YENEEA. Here the CDR3 reads CASSPKGSSYNEQFF. The CDR3 coding sequence is TGTGCCAGCAGCCCTAAGGGGAGCTCCTACAATGAGCAGTTCTTC.

V and J are TRBV18 and TRBJ1-6; 7 bases are a match to TRBD1. V was clipped by 3 bases and J by 8 bases; unmatched bases: 7. This CDR3 contains 15 residues. The germline CDR1 and CDR2 sequences are KGHSH and LQKENI. CDR3 loop: CASSPRQGGDSPLHF. DNA for the CDR3: TGTGCCAGCTCACCCCGACAGGGTGGTGATTCACCCCTCCACTTT. Looking up the rest from reference TRBV18 and TRBJ1-6 gives the full variable domain: NAGVMQNPRHLVRRRGQEARLRCSPMKGHSHVYWYRQLPEEGLKFMVYLQKENIIDESGMPKERFSAEFPKEGPSILRIQQVVRGDSAAYFCASSPRQGGDSPLHFGNGTRLTVT.